This T cell receptor (beta chain) was identified in a study of T-cell reconstitution after alpha-beta-depleted transplantation in children. This clonotype was seen ten or more times. Molecular barcoding with unique molecular identifiers was used for the TCRbeta library. TCRdb used MiXCR to reprocess the PCR reads, holding one entry per CDR3 protein. Seen here are approximately 250,000 distinct CDR3 sequences, over 20% observed once, and the top ten hold roughly 2.6%. The sample in question was PBMCs, obtained before TCRalphabeta/CD19-depleted stem cell transplant. The TCR comes from a girl aged 2-15 years with Fanconi anemia, due to receive a stem cell transplant.

Here the CDR3 DNA reads TGTGCCAGCAGTTTAGTGGTACGGAACACTGAAGCTTTCTTT. Residues: CASSLVVRNTEAFF. This chain links TRBV12-3 or TRBV12-4 with TRBJ1-1, with D hard to call. V was clipped by 1 base and J by 1 base, with 7 bases between them. The CDR3 length is 14 residues.